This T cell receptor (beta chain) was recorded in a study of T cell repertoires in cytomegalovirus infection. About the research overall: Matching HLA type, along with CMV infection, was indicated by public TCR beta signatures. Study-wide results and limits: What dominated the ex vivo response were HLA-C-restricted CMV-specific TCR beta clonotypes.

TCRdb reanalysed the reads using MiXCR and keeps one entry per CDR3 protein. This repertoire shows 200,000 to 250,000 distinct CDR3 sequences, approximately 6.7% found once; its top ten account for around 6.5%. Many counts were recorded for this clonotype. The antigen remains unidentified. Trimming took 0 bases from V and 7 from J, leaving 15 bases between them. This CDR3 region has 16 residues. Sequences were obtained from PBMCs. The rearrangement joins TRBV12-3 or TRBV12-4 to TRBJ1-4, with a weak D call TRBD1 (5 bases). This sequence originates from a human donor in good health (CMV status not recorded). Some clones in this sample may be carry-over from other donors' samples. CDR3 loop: CASSLAREGAREKLFF. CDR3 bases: TGTGCCAGCAGTTTAGCGAGGGAAGGGGCTCGTGAAAAACTGTTTTTT.